Each of the 3 T cell receptor beta chains below was sequenced from the same sample in a study of T cell responses to AZD1222 COVID-19 vaccine. Clones were sequenced by immunoSEQ multiplex PCR, and TCRdb holds only the in-frame ones, with some missing. The sample comprises just over 60,000 clones, roughly 80% of which are singletons, and about 14% rests with the top ten. This material consisted of peripheral blood, taken on day 0 of AZD1222 vaccination. The receptor set was obtained from an adult in good health.

The J gene is TRBJ2-2, the V gene TRBV13; 8 bases match TRBD1. Per germline, CDR1 PRHDT and CDR2 FYEKMQ (reference sequence). With V trimmed by 5 bases and J by 5 bases, 13 bases remained unmatched. There are 17 residues in the CDR3. In DNA form, the CDR3 reads TGTGCCAGCAGCACCTCGGACAGGGTGAGGAGAACCGGGGAGCTGTTTTTT. It is translated as CASSTSDRVRRTGELFF.

This clone was seen more than once but under ten times. The gene calls are TRBV9 and TRBJ1-1; D is unclear. V dropped 0 bases and J dropped 3 bases, with 9 bases sitting between them. This CDR3 is 14 amino acids long. The germline CDR1 and CDR2 sequences are SGDLS and YYNGEE. CDR3 DNA sequence: TGTGCCAGCAGCGTAGGATCGGGGTACACTGAAGCTTTCTTT. Translating gives CASSVGSGYTEAFF.

V gene TRBV19 combines with J gene TRBJ2-5, with D possibly TRBD1 on 6 matching bases. V was trimmed by 5 bases and J by 5 bases, leaving 15 bases between them. The CDR3 is 14 residues long. Germline V gene data show CDR1 as LNHDA and CDR2 as SQIVND (reference sequence). Written as DNA, the CDR3 is TGTGCCAGTAGTGAGGGACACCGAGGGGAGACCCAGTACTTC. Encoded protein: CASSEGHRGETQYF.